Each of the 10 T cell receptor beta chains below was sequenced from the same sample in a study of monozygotic twins with inflammatory bowel disease (dated by TCRdb to the late 2010s). Libraries were built with 5' RACE. Sequencing was carried out with an Illumina HiSeq 2500. TCRdb reprocessed the public reads and reports one entry per CDR3 protein sequence, without DNA. The sample's table covers tens of thousands of distinct CDR3 sequences. 6.5% to 9% of the sample goes to the ten largest clones. The sample was blood. The receptors were gathered from a human donor with ulcerative colitis or Crohn's disease, or a healthy co-twin of an affected twin (not recorded which).

The chain couples TRBV2 to TRBJ1-5; the TRBD1 assignment by TCRdb is unverifiable without DNA. Germline lookup yields CDR1 SNHLY and CDR2 FYNNEI. The CDR3 totals 15 residues. The CDR3 spells CASKGIRGGNQPQHF.

The rearrangement uses TRBV7-9 and TRBJ2-5; lacking DNA, the TRBD2 call made by TCRdb goes unchecked. The CDR3 sequence is 16 residues long. Germline lookup yields CDR1 SEHNR and CDR2 FQNEAQ (reference sequence). The CDR3 is CASSTREGTVEETQYF.

This chain uses TRBV18 with TRBJ2-7; TCRdb designates TRBD2, a call that cannot be tested without DNA. Germline CDR1 KGHSH, CDR2 LQKENI. This CDR3 comprises 15 residues. CDR3 residues: CASSPPSSGTYEQYF.

The genes are TRBV20-1 and TRBJ1-6; checking the TCRdb D call of TRBD1 is not possible without DNA. The germline CDR1 and CDR2 sequences are DFQATT and SNEGSKA (reference sequence). The CDR3 has 16 amino acids. CDR3 loop: CSATRSNRDSNSPLHF.

The chain carries TRBV10-3 and TRBJ1-1. The CDR3 consists of 13 residues. The germline V gene has CDR1 ENHRY and CDR2 SYGVKD. The CDR3 spells CAISRGVATEAFF.

This chain connects TRBV24-1 to TRBJ1-2; checking the TCRdb D call of TRBD1 is not possible without DNA. CDR1 is KGHDR and CDR2 is SFDVKD in the germline V gene. The CDR3 contains 14 residues. The CDR3 here is CATSDLGTNYGYTF.

The CDR3 protein is CASSFGTGRDTQYF. The rearrangement links TRBV5-1 to TRBJ2-3; the D call of TRBD1 rests on TCRdb alone, since no DNA is present to check it. The CDR3 is 14 residues long. CDR1 and CDR2 from the germline V gene are SGHRS and YFSETQ.

The gene calls are TRBV5-1 and TRBJ2-1; lacking DNA, the TRBD1 call made by TCRdb goes unchecked. The CDR3 has 15 amino acids. Per germline, CDR1 SGHRS and CDR2 YFSETQ. The CDR3 protein is CASSFQGASGNEQFF. Full variable domain (remainder filled in from reference TRBV5-1 and TRBJ2-1): KAGVTQTPRYLIKTRGQQVTLSCSPISGHRSVSWYQQTPGQGLQFLFEYFSETQRNKGNFPGRFSGRQFSNSRSEMNVSTLELGDSALYLCASSFQGASGNEQFFGPGTRLTVL.

The gene calls are TRBV14 and TRBJ1-2. The CDR3 consists of 12 residues. Germline CDR1 and CDR2: SGHDN and FVKESK. This CDR3 is CASSQDRVSYTF.

V and J are TRBV11-2 and TRBJ2-5; the D call of TRBD2 rests on TCRdb alone, since no DNA is present to check it. From germline, CDR1 is SGHAT and CDR2 FQNNGV. This CDR3 is 14 amino acids long. The CDR3 is CASSQRQAGETQYF.